This T cell receptor (beta chain) was found in a study of blood T cell repertoires in COVID-19. Germline CDR1 is MDHEN and CDR2 is SYDVKM. Trimming took 3 bases from V and 0 from J, leaving 18 bases between them. The CDR3 loop spans 19 amino acids. The count of this clone is one. Profiling relied on immunoSEQ multiplex PCR, and the TCRdb table lists in-frame clones only, not all of them. The sample holds about 240,000 clones, just under 85% seen once. The clonotype originates from a woman at least 80 years old with acute or convalescent COVID-19. The sample consisted of peripheral blood. V usage is TRBV28 and J usage is TRBJ1-6; D possibly corresponds to TRBD1 (5 bases). The CDR3 sequence: CASSFPGGKTSSYNSPLHF. The CDR3 bases are TGTGCCAGCAGTTTCCCCGGGGGAAAAACCAGCTCCTATAATTCACCCCTCCACTTT.